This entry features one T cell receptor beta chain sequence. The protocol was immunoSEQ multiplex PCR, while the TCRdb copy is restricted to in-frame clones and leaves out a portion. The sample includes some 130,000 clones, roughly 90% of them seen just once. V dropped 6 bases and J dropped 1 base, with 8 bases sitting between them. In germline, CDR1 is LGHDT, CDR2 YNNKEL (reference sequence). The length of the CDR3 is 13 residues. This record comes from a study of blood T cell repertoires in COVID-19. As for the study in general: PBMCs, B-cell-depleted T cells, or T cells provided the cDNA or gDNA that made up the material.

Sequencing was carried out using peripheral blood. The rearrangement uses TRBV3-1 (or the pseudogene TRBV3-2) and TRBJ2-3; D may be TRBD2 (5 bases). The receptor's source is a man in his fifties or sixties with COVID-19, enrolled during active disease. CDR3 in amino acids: CASRSGGTDTQYF. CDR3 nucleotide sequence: TGTGCCAGCAGGAGCGGCGGCACAGATACGCAGTATTTT.